These T cell receptor beta chains were read from a single sample in a study of blood T cells in healthy people across ages. TCRdb passed the 5' RACE reads through MiXCR, listing each CDR3 protein once. Here the sample spans about a million distinct CDR3 sequences, 30% to 40% being singletons. The sequencing sample was made of blood. The origin of the receptors is a man between 18 and 35 years old in good health. Both conserved end residues are part of each CDR3. Fields, in order: CDR3 DNA, CDR3 protein, V gene, CDR3 length, clone size, D gene, J gene. D genes are given only for firm matches. Rows may omit the clone size; those that give it use once, few, many or a size class.

TGCGCCAGCAGCCAAGACAGGATTACGGTTAACACTGAAGCTTTCTTT | CASSQDRITVNTEAFF | TRBV4-3 | 16 | NA | NA | TRBJ1-1
TGTGCCAGCAGGCTGACAGCAGATACGCGGTATTTT | CASRLTADTRYF | TRBV12-3/TRBV12-4 | 12 | few | NA | TRBJ2-3
TGCAGTGCCTACGACAGGGGCCAGCCCCAGCATTTT | CSAYDRGQPQHF | TRBV20-1 | 12 | NA | TRBD1 | TRBJ1-5
TGTGCCAGCAGACAGGGTAGTTATAACACTGAAGCTTTCTTT | CASRQGSYNTEAFF | TRBV28 | 14 | NA | NA | TRBJ1-1
TGTGCCAGCTCACCACGGACAGAAGGGACCCAGTACTTC | CASSPRTEGTQYF | TRBV18 | 13 | NA | NA | TRBJ2-5
TGTGCCAGCAGCACGGAAGGGAGCCATCAGCCCCAGCATTTT | CASSTEGSHQPQHF | TRBV7-2 | 14 | few | NA | TRBJ1-5
TGCGCCAGCGGGACAGGGGGCGAGAATGAGCAGTTCTTC | CASGTGGENEQFF | TRBV5-1 | 13 | few | TRBD1 | TRBJ2-1
TGTGCCATCAGCTCAGGCAGGGACAACTATGGCTACACCTTC | CAISSGRDNYGYTF | TRBV7-2 | 14 | NA | NA | TRBJ1-2
TGTGCCAGCAGCCATGGGGCGAACACCGGGGAGCTGTTTTTT | CASSHGANTGELFF | TRBV7-9 | 14 | NA | NA | TRBJ2-2
TGTGCCAGCAGAGACTCCCCCACAGATACGCAGTATTTT | CASRDSPTDTQYF | TRBV7-3 | 13 | few | NA | TRBJ2-3
TGTGCTAGTGGTCCAGCGGAGACCGGGGAGCTGTTTTTT | CASGPAETGELFF | TRBV12-5 | 13 | few | NA | TRBJ2-2
TGTGCCAGCAGCTTCGACTATGGACCCAACTACGAGCAGTACTTC | CASSFDYGPNYEQYF | TRBV7-2 | 15 | few | NA | TRBJ2-7
TGCAGTGCTCGTTCCGCGGGGGCCCCGTGGACCGGGGAGCTGTTTTTT | CSARSAGAPWTGELFF | TRBV20-1 | 16 | NA | NA | TRBJ2-2
TGTGCCATCAGTGAGTTAGATGTTAACAGTCAGTCCAAGCATTTT | CAISELDVNSQSKHF | TRBV10-3 | 15 | NA | NA | TRBJ1-5
TGTGCCAGCAGTGGGGGGGACAAAAACTATGGCTACACCTTC | CASSGGDKNYGYTF | TRBV25-1 | 14 | NA | NA | TRBJ1-2
TGTGCCAGCCGGACAGGGTGGGGTGAAAAACTGTTTTTT | CASRTGWGEKLFF | TRBV27 | 13 | NA | TRBD1 | TRBJ1-4
TGTGCCAGCAGCCGGGGACCAGCTTCTAACAATGAGCAGTACTTC | CASSRGPASNNEQYF | TRBV7-9 | 15 | NA | NA | TRBJ2-7
TGCGCCAGCAGCGATACGGACAGGATCCAAGAGACCCAGTACTTC | CASSDTDRIQETQYF | TRBV5-1 | 15 | few | TRBD1 | TRBJ2-5
TGTGCCAGCTCACCGATTATGCAAACTAGCGGGAGCACAGATACGCAGTATTTT | CASSPIMQTSGSTDTQYF | TRBV18 | 18 | NA | TRBD2 | TRBJ2-3
TGTGCCAGCAGAAGACATACCTACGAGCAGTACTTC | CASRRHTYEQYF | TRBV6-5 | 12 | NA | NA | TRBJ2-7
TGTGCCAGCAGCAAGGTTGGGGGGAGCAAGAACACTGAAGCTTTCTTT | CASSKVGGSKNTEAFF | TRBV21-1 | 16 | NA | NA | TRBJ1-1
TGCGCCAGCAGCCAAGGGTCGGGGGGAGCTTTCTTT | CASSQGSGGAFF | TRBV4-3 | 12 | few | NA | TRBJ1-1
TGTGCCAGCAGTGAACTCCCGGGCAGTAACTATGGCTACACCTTC | CASSELPGSNYGYTF | TRBV6-1 | 15 | NA | NA | TRBJ1-2
TGCGCCAGCAGCCAAGAGGTCAGTGGGGGCTTCTATGGCTACACCTTC | CASSQEVSGGFYGYTF | TRBV4-3 | 16 | NA | NA | TRBJ1-2
TGCGCCAGCAGCCCGGCGTATGGGACAGTGAACACTGAAGCTTTCTTT | CASSPAYGTVNTEAFF | TRBV5-1 | 16 | few | TRBD1 | TRBJ1-1
TGTGCCATCAGTGATCCAGCGGGGGGGGGAGATGAGCAGTACTTC | CAISDPAGGGDEQYF | TRBV10-3 | 15 | NA | TRBD2 | TRBJ2-5
TGTGCCAGCAGCTTCCAGCGGGTCTCCTACAATGAGCAGTTCTTC | CASSFQRVSYNEQFF | TRBV13 | 15 | few | NA | TRBJ2-1
TGCAGTGCTAGAAGGCAGGGGCCGAACACCGGGGAGCTGTTTTTT | CSARRQGPNTGELFF | TRBV20-1 | 15 | NA | NA | TRBJ2-2
TGTGCCAGCAGCCAACACCGAACGTGGAACACCGGGGAGCTGTTTTTT | CASSQHRTWNTGELFF | TRBV14 | 16 | few | NA | TRBJ2-2
TGCAGTGCTAGGGAGGGTACGGGCACTGAAGCTTTCTTT | CSAREGTGTEAFF | TRBV20-1 | 13 | NA | NA | TRBJ1-1
TGTGCCAGCAGCCAAGCCCAGTACAATGAGCAGTTCTTC | CASSQAQYNEQFF | TRBV14 | 13 | NA | NA | TRBJ2-1
TGTGCCAGCAGTTACTCGAAGAGGTGGAGAGGTCATGAGCAGTTCTTC | CASSYSKRWRGHEQFF | TRBV6-5 | 16 | NA | NA | TRBJ2-1
TGTGCCAGCAGTCGCACCCAGGGGGACTATGGCTACACCTTC | CASSRTQGDYGYTF | TRBV14 | 14 | few | TRBD1 | TRBJ1-2
TGCAGTGCCCCCTCACAGGAAAACTCCTACAATGAGCAGTTCTTC | CSAPSQENSYNEQFF | TRBV20-1 | 15 | NA | NA | TRBJ2-1
TGTGCCAGCAGTTACGTCCCGAGGGAGACCCAGTACTTC | CASSYVPRETQYF | TRBV6-5 | 13 | many | NA | TRBJ2-5
TGTGCCAGCAGCGTTCCTCGGGGGGAGCTGTTTTTT | CASSVPRGELFF | TRBV9 | 12 | NA | NA | TRBJ2-2
TGTGCCAGCAGTTTAAACCCAGGGGGCCAAGAGACCCAGTACTTC | CASSLNPGGQETQYF | TRBV6-5 | 15 | few | TRBD1 | TRBJ2-5
TGCAGTGCTGGACTCAAACAGGGAGGCTATGGCTACACCTTC | CSAGLKQGGYGYTF | TRBV20-1 | 14 | few | NA | TRBJ1-2
TGTGCCAGCAGCCGCGGGGGCCCCTCCGATCAGCCCCAGCATTTT | CASSRGGPSDQPQHF | TRBV12-3/TRBV12-4 | 15 | few | NA | TRBJ1-5
TGCGCCAGCAGCAGCCTACAGGGCGGGGGTGAAGCTTTCTTT | CASSSLQGGGEAFF | TRBV5-1 | 14 | few | NA | TRBJ1-1
TGCAGTGCTAGAGACACGACAGGGAACGGAAACACCATATATTTT | CSARDTTGNGNTIYF | TRBV20-1 | 15 | NA | TRBD1 | TRBJ1-3